This section outlines one T cell receptor (beta chain) sequence together with its context. This clone was observed a single time. This receptor's antigen is unknown. Base qualities are not at hand, and no much larger clone is one base apart. Library method: the immunoSEQ multiplex PCR assay. Drawn from immuneACCESS, this table holds only the in-frame rearrangements with V and J called that TCRdb kept. Clones are partly lost; checked studies trace under half to an unresolved V gene and leave the rest unexplained. Present in this sample are about 130,000 clones, 92% of which were seen just once. The ten largest clones take up 0.58% of the sample. The CDR1 and CDR2 encoded by the germline V gene (reference sequence) are MNHEY and SMNVEV. V drops 5 bases and J drops 6 bases, leaving 18 bases in between. The CDR3, cysteine through phenylalanine, is 15 amino acids long. Here the CDR3 DNA is all that survives: 45 bases in frame from base 1.

These data come from a study of control samples from healthy donors and cancer patients (TCRdb year 2020). This TCR was recovered from an elderly man with head and neck cancer. The chain uses TRBV27 and TRBJ2-3; possibly the D gene is TRBD2, per 5 matching bases. The sample consisted of PBMCs. The nucleotides are TGTGCCAGCAGTCCCCGGCGTCTAGCTGGTGATACGCAGTATTTT. This is translated as CASSPRRLAGDTQYF.